This T cell receptor (beta chain) was found in a study of T cell responses to AZD1222 COVID-19 vaccine. General observations from the study: Among the donors, most were white British and more were female, and clonal diversity was possibly underestimated. Two AZD1222 administrations were followed by greater Spike-specific TCR breadth and depth.

Remarks on this clone: Its target is unknown.

The CDR3 runs to 16 residues. Germline V gene data show CDR1 as SGHVS and CDR2 as FQNEAQ. Losses at the gene ends were 1 base for V and 4 bases for J; bases not matched to a gene: 7. Samples with a second dose at about 4 or about 12 weeks were pooled together. Method: immunoSEQ multiplex PCR; TCRdb's copy keeps in-frame clones and lacks some. The top ten clones hold 4% to 6% of a sample with roughly 120,000 clones, more than 85% of them seen once. The receptor was isolated from an adult who received the AZD1222 COVID-19 vaccine. The sample was peripheral blood, taken 28 days after the second AZD1222 dose. The genes are TRBV7-8 and TRBJ1-2, with TRBD1 identical over 9 bases. The CDR3 sequence: CASSLERGTGRYGYTF. The CDR3 DNA follows: TGTGCCAGCAGCTTAGAGAGGGGGACAGGGCGCTATGGCTACACCTTC.